The 11 T cell receptor beta chains below all came from one sample that was sequenced in a study of cytomegalovirus exposure and HLA in healthy donors. Use of 60 Vbeta and 13 Jbeta primers characterized the PCR. The data were produced by immunoSEQ multiplex PCR, yet TCRdb's version contains in-frame clones alone and is incomplete. The sample contains about 120,000 clones, 65% to 80% of which appear only once. Sequencing used PBMCs. These receptors originate from a woman aged 40 to 55 in good health and CMV-seropositive.

This clone was observed a single time. The V gene is TRBV10-1, the J gene TRBJ2-2, with 7 bases identical to TRBD1. V gave up 11 bases and J gave up 0 bases; unmatched junction bases: 6. The CDR3 is made up of 14 amino acids. The germline V gene encodes CDR1 WNHNN and CDR2 SYGVQD (reference sequence). CDR3 residues: CAALGTANTGELFF. The DNA of the CDR3 is TGCGCCGCCCTTGGGACAGCGAACACCGGGGAGCTGTTTTTT.

The rearrangement joins TRBV5-6 to TRBJ1-6; a possible D gene is TRBD1 (5 bases). V gave up 3 bases and J gave up 7 bases, with 11 bases separating them. Germline-derived CDR1 and CDR2 are SGHDT and YYEEEE. The CDR3 runs 14 residues. CDR3 protein: CASSSGTSNSPLHF. CDR3 DNA: TGTGCCAGCAGCTCCGGGACTTCGAATTCACCCCTCCACTTT.

This sequence joins TRBV27 and TRBJ1-2; perhaps TRBD1 as D (6 bases). Looked up from germline, CDR1 is MNHEY and CDR2 is SMNVEV (reference sequence). Trimming removed 4 bases from V and 7 bases from J, with 13 bases in between. The CDR3 runs to 13 residues. The CDR3 loop is CASSWGGDSGYTF. The CDR3 DNA reads as TGTGCCAGCAGTTGGGGGGGCGACTCTGGCTACACCTTC.

This chain connects TRBV10-3 to TRBJ1-1; no clear D gene. Germline V gene sequence: CDR1 ENHRY, CDR2 SYGVKD. The CDR3 is 13 residues long. With 0 bases removed from V and 5 bases from J, the gap between germline ends came to 7 bases. The CDR3 DNA sequence: TGTGCCATCAGTGAGTCGATGCGTACTGAAGCTTTCTTT. Residues: CAISESMRTEAFF.

In its sample, this clone was seen a few times. This chain links TRBV5-1 with TRBJ2-5, with 10 nucleotides matching TRBD1. The CDR3 runs to 15 residues. The germline CDR1 and CDR2 sequences are SGHRS and YFSETQ. V was pared by 3 bases and J by 5 bases, with 7 bases of the junction left unmatched. CDR3 DNA: TGCGCCAGCAGCTCGGGACAGGGGAATTTGGAGACCCAGTACTTC. This sequence encodes CASSSGQGNLETQYF.

The chain couples TRBV5-5 to TRBJ1-1, with D possibly being TRBD1 (6 bases). V was trimmed by 3 bases and J by 2 bases, leaving 14 bases between them. CDR3 length equals 15 residues. In germline, CDR1 is SGHKS, CDR2 YYEKEE (reference sequence). CDR3 sequence: CASSSLTGLNTEAFF. CDR3 coding DNA: TGTGCCAGCAGCTCTTTAACAGGGCTAAACACTGAAGCTTTCTTT. Complete variable domain (other parts from reference TRBV5-5 and TRBJ1-1): DAGVTQSPTHLIKTRGQQVTLRCSPISGHKSVSWYQQVLGQGPQFIFQYYEKEERGRGNFPDRFSARQFPNYSSELNVNALLLGDSALYLCASSSLTGLNTEAFFGQGTRLTVV.

The rearrangement uses TRBV6-4 and TRBJ1-1; D may be TRBD1 (5 bases). Germline V lookup: CDR1 MRHNA, CDR2 SNTAGT. The ends were cut back, 4 bases at V and 5 bases at J, with 14 bases in the middle. CDR3 size: 14 residues. CDR3 bases: TGTGCCAGCAGTGCTCAAGGGGCAGGGACTGAAGCTTTCTTT. Translation gives CASSAQGAGTEAFF.

The rearrangement joins TRBV7-9 to TRBJ1-3; weak D call: TRBD1 (5 bases). Germline V gives CDR1 SEHNR, CDR2 FQNEAQ (reference sequence). Trimming took 4 bases from V and 2 from J, leaving 12 bases between them. The CDR3 sequence is 15 residues long. CDR3 bases: TGTGCCAGCAGCTACAAAGACAGCCCTGGAAACACCATATATTTT. Amino acid sequence: CASSYKDSPGNTIYF.

This chain joins TRBV27 and TRBJ2-1; D remains unclear. Germline loops: CDR1 MNHEY, CDR2 SMNVEV (reference sequence). V was pared by 1 base and J by 0 bases, with 7 bases between. The CDR3 is 15 amino acids. This CDR3 reads CASSLLRSSYNEQFF. In DNA form, the CDR3 reads TGTGCCAGCAGTTTATTGCGGAGCTCCTACAATGAGCAGTTCTTC.

The chain uses TRBV4-2 and TRBJ2-3; 10 bases are a match to TRBD2. The ends lost 9 bases at V and 1 base at J; junction bases unmatched: 7. Germline V gene lookup returns CDR1 LGHNA and CDR2 YNFKEQ. CDR3 length equals 15 residues. CDR3 loop: CAREGAGGRTDTQYF. CDR3 coding DNA: TGTGCCAGGGAGGGAGCGGGAGGGCGCACAGATACGCAGTATTTT.

CDR3 sequence (DNA): TGTGCCAGCAGCTTGGGCGACGAGCAGTTCTTC. Protein sequence: CASSLGDEQFF. V is TRBV7-2 and J is TRBJ2-1; no clear D. This CDR3 is 11 amino acids long. Trimming left V 3 bases short and J 10 bases short, with 7 bases between. Germline CDR1 is SGHTA and CDR2 is FQGNSA.